The rows below give T cell receptor beta chains drawn from one sample of a study of blood T cell repertoires in COVID-19. Sequencing was performed with immunoSEQ multiplex PCR; in TCRdb, only in-frame clones are kept and a portion is missing. This table holds some 250,000 clones, roughly 89% found once. Specimen: peripheral blood. These TCRs come from a man between 25 and 39 years old who had recovered from COVID-19. The CDR3 runs from the conserved cysteine through the conserved F or W. The order of the fields is clone size, V gene, J gene, D gene, CDR3 protein, CDR3 DNA. A D gene is named only where the DNA matches it firmly. Not all rows give a size; the values are once, few, many and, for expanded clones, a class.

NA	TRBV2	TRBJ1-5	NA	CASSVRGHNQPQHF	TGTGCCAGCAGTGTCCGAGGGCACAATCAGCCCCAGCATTTT
NA	TRBV3-1/TRBV3-2	TRBJ2-7	TRBD1	CASSQMTGLEQYF	TGTGCCAGCAGCCAAATGACAGGGCTCGAGCAGTACTTC
NA	TRBV7-6	TRBJ1-5	NA	CASSPEEGYSNQPQHF	TGTGCCAGCAGCCCCGAGGAGGGATATAGCAATCAGCCCCAGCATTTT
NA	TRBV19	TRBJ1-2	NA	CASSIVAGLDGYTF	TGTGCCAGTAGTATAGTGGCAGGGTTGGATGGCTACACCTTC
NA	TRBV5-5	TRBJ1-3	TRBD1	CASSGTGGENTIYF	TGTGCCAGCAGCGGTACAGGGGGGGAAAACACCATATATTTT
NA	TRBV6-5	TRBJ1-5	NA	CASRPNYREMKPQHF	TGTGCCAGCCGACCAAATTACAGGGAAATGAAGCCCCAGCATTTT
NA	TRBV7-2	TRBJ2-5	NA	CASRDPAGTQYF	TGTGCCAGCAGGGATCCCGCGGGGACCCAGTACTTC
NA	TRBV28	TRBJ1-2	NA	CASSLAAAGYTF	TGTGCCAGCAGTTTAGCGGCTGCTGGCTACACCTTC
NA	TRBV9	TRBJ1-3	NA	CASSGQGLSGNTIYF	TGTGCCAGCAGCGGGCAGGGACTATCCGGAAACACCATATATTTT
NA	TRBV2	TRBJ2-1	NA	CASSEGSMEGGVGEQFF	TGTGCCAGCAGTGAAGGTTCGATGGAGGGGGGGGTAGGTGAGCAGTTCTTC
NA	TRBV15	TRBJ1-2	TRBD1	CATSRGPLTGGEDYTF	TGTGCCACCAGCAGAGGTCCCCTGACAGGGGGCGAGGACTACACCTTC
NA	TRBV25-1	TRBJ2-2	NA	CASTRAGGNTGELFF	TGTGCCAGCACCAGGGCCGGGGGGAACACCGGGGAGCTGTTTTTT
NA	TRBV3-1/TRBV3-2	TRBJ1-2	NA	CASSQDWGRDGYTF	TGTGCCAGCAGCCAAGATTGGGGCAGGGATGGCTACACCTTC
NA	TRBV7-9	TRBJ1-5	NA	CASSPKGDQPQHF	TGTGCCAGCAGCCCTAAGGGGGATCAGCCCCAGCATTTT
NA	TRBV9	TRBJ2-7	NA	CASSVGPPGAVSEQYF	TGTGCCAGCAGCGTAGGTCCCCCTGGGGCTGTTAGCGAGCAGTACTTC
few	TRBV10-2	TRBJ1-1	TRBD1	CASSWDRGRDTEAFF	TGCGCCAGCAGTTGGGACAGGGGGCGTGACACTGAAGCTTTCTTT
NA	TRBV3-1/TRBV3-2	TRBJ2-1	TRBD2	CASSQSSSGGAREQFF	TGTGCCAGCAGCCAATCTTCTAGCGGGGGGGCCAGGGAGCAGTTCTTC
NA	TRBV10-3	TRBJ1-2	TRBD1	CAISEEHGRGRLGYGYTF	TGTGCCATCAGTGAAGAGCATGGCAGGGGGCGCCTTGGCTATGGCTACACCTTC
many	TRBV12-3/TRBV12-4	TRBJ2-3	NA	CASSLGGDTQYF	TGTGCCAGCAGTTTAGGAGGGGATACGCAGTATTTT
NA	TRBV29-1	TRBJ2-2	TRBD1	CSVVGDRGFFFTGELFF	TGCAGCGTTGTAGGGGACAGGGGATTTTTTTTCACCGGGGAGCTGTTTTTT
NA	TRBV6-5	TRBJ2-7	NA	CASIIRGASYEQYF	TGTGCCAGCATCATCAGGGGGGCGTCCTACGAGCAGTACTTC
NA	TRBV27	TRBJ1-5	TRBD1	CASSFGQANQPQHF	TGTGCCAGCAGTTTCGGACAGGCTAATCAGCCCCAGCATTTT
NA	TRBV25-1	TRBJ2-1	NA	CASSETWNEQFF	TGTGCCAGCAGTGAAACTTGGAATGAGCAGTTCTTC
NA	TRBV2	TRBJ1-6	TRBD1	CASTLTGTEGSPLHF	TGTGCCAGCACCTTAACCGGGACAGAGGGGTCACCCCTCCACTTT
NA	TRBV6-5	TRBJ1-2	TRBD1	CASSYRTGTNYGYTF	TGTGCCAGCAGTTACCGGACAGGGACTAACTATGGCTACACCTTC
NA	TRBV6-5	TRBJ1-4	NA	CASSYSRRVEKLFF	TGTGCCAGCAGTTACTCAAGGCGGGTAGAAAAACTGTTTTTT
once	TRBV11-3	TRBJ2-1	TRBD1	CASSLVRTGGNEQFF	TGTGCCAGCAGCTTGGTCAGGACAGGGGGCAATGAGCAGTTCTTC
few	TRBV10-2	TRBJ1-2	NA	CASNAGTNYGYTF	TGCGCCAGCAACGCCGGGACAAACTATGGCTACACCTTC
NA	TRBV5-1	TRBJ2-2	TRBD2	CASRGSRGAGELFF	TGCGCCAGCAGAGGTTCGCGGGGGGCCGGGGAGCTGTTTTTT
few	TRBV6-1	TRBJ1-2	NA	CASSEGRGYGYTF	TGTGCCAGCAGTGAAGGGCGAGGCTATGGCTACACCTTC
NA	TRBV27	TRBJ1-3	TRBD1	CASGMDRGPGNTIYF	TGTGCCAGCGGAATGGACAGGGGGCCAGGAAACACCATATATTTT
once	TRBV5-5	TRBJ2-7	NA	CASSLAADTRTYEQYF	TGTGCCAGCAGCTTGGCCGCGGACACCCGAACCTACGAGCAGTACTTC
NA	TRBV19	TRBJ2-1	TRBD1	CASRWQGETYNEQFF	TGTGCCAGTAGGTGGCAGGGGGAAACATACAATGAGCAGTTCTTC
NA	TRBV21-1	TRBJ2-7	NA	CASSSRQDSYEQYF	TGTGCCAGCAGCTCTCGACAGGACTCCTACGAGCAGTACTTC
NA	TRBV4-1	TRBJ2-7	NA	CASSQQGGYEQYF	TGCGCCAGCAGCCAACAGGGGGGCTACGAGCAGTACTTC
many	TRBV7-9	TRBJ1-1	TRBD1	CASSRTGTGGALKAFF	TGTGCCAGCAGCCGTACCGGGACAGGGGGCGCCTTGAAAGCTTTCTTT
once	TRBV7-2	TRBJ2-7	NA	CASSLALEGPEQYF	TGTGCCAGCAGCTTAGCGCTAGAGGGCCCCGAGCAGTACTTC
NA	TRBV19	TRBJ1-4	NA	CASSIGQAYNEKLFF	TGTGCCAGTAGTATAGGTCAGGCGTATAATGAAAAACTGTTTTTT
NA	TRBV5-5	TRBJ1-5	TRBD1	CASSPSRGINQPQHF	TGTGCCAGCAGCCCTTCCAGGGGGATCAATCAGCCCCAGCATTTT
NA	TRBV7-6	TRBJ2-2	NA	CASSLDLVGTGELFF	TGTGCCAGCAGCTTAGACCTAGTAGGCACCGGGGAGCTGTTTTTT
once	TRBV3-1/TRBV3-2	TRBJ1-2	NA	CASSQDNVGRGGGYTF	TGTGCCAGCAGCCAAGATAACGTCGGCAGGGGCGGTGGCTACACCTTC
NA	TRBV5-6	TRBJ1-1	TRBD1	CASSLVTGGTEAFF	TGTGCCAGCAGCTTAGTCACAGGGGGCACTGAAGCTTTCTTT
NA	TRBV13	TRBJ2-1	TRBD2	CASSQEGGGTDNEQFF	TGTGCCAGCAGCCAAGAGGGCGGGGGGACTGACAATGAGCAGTTCTTC
NA	TRBV6-4	TRBJ1-5	NA	CASSPRGTNQPQHF	TGTGCCAGCAGTCCGAGGGGGACGAATCAGCCCCAGCATTTT
NA	TRBV27	TRBJ1-2	NA	CAGSTFGIGSGRDYGYTF	TGTGCCGGCAGCACTTTTGGGATAGGGTCAGGGAGGGACTATGGCTACACCTTC
once	TRBV12-5	TRBJ2-5	TRBD2	CASGSGSQGLAGEETQYF	TGTGCTAGTGGCTCCGGAAGTCAGGGACTAGCGGGGGAAGAGACCCAGTACTTC
NA	TRBV5-1	TRBJ2-7	TRBD2	CASSFGLAGLPGSAEQYF	TGCGCCAGCAGCTTTGGACTAGCGGGGCTCCCTGGGTCCGCCGAGCAGTACTTC
NA	TRBV19	TRBJ2-7	NA	CASSIRGGQAYEQYF	TGTGCCAGTAGTATACGAGGAGGGCAAGCCTACGAGCAGTACTTC
NA	TRBV28	TRBJ2-3	NA	CASSRTGTDTQYF	TGTGCCAGCAGCCGGACAGGCACAGATACGCAGTATTTT
NA	TRBV15	TRBJ2-2	NA	CATRSTSNTGELFF	TGTGCCACCAGATCTACCTCGAACACCGGGGAGCTGTTTTTT
NA	TRBV5-6	TRBJ2-7	NA	CASSLKGGPFTSYEQYF	TGTGCCAGCAGCTTGAAGGGGGGGCCCTTTACCTCCTACGAGCAGTACTTC
NA	TRBV4-1	TRBJ2-1	TRBD2	CASSQGGLYGENQQFF	TGCGCCAGCAGCCAAGGGGGACTATATGGGGAAAACCAGCAGTTCTTC
NA	TRBV4-1	TRBJ2-1	TRBD2	CASSQELATDNEQFF	TGCGCCAGCAGCCAAGAACTAGCGACCGACAATGAGCAGTTCTTC
NA	TRBV7-7	TRBJ2-5	TRBD2	CASSPLISEFCSGGETQYF	TGTGCCAGCAGCCCCCTTATTAGCGAATTCTGTAGCGGGGGGGAGACCCAGTACTTC
NA	TRBV5-5	TRBJ2-7	NA	CASSLVLRQLNAQYF	TGTGCCAGCAGCTTGGTATTGCGACAACTTAACGCGCAGTACTTC